The rows below give T cell receptor beta chains drawn from one sample of a study of cytomegalovirus exposure and HLA in healthy donors. Some clones are missing from TCRdb's copy, which holds only in-frame ones; the method was immunoSEQ multiplex PCR. The sample lists about 96,000 clones; roughly 74% were seen once. The source material was PBMCs. The receptor source for this set is a woman in her 70s in good health and CMV-seropositive. Each CDR3 is given with its conserved first and last residue. A D gene is named only where the DNA matches it firmly. Where a row states a size, it is once, few, many or the class of an expanded clone; other rows omit it.

V gene: TRBV6-5; J gene: TRBJ2-7; D gene: .; clone size: .; CDR3 DNA: TGTGCCAGCAGTATGACGGAGAGCTCCTACGAGCAGTACTTC; CDR3 protein: CASSMTESSYEQYF
V gene: TRBV18; J gene: TRBJ2-7; D gene: .; clone size: once; CDR3 DNA: TGTGCCAGCGGGACAAGCGAAACCTACGAGCAGTACTTC; CDR3 protein: CASGTSETYEQYF
V gene: TRBV30; J gene: TRBJ2-3; D gene: .; clone size: .; CDR3 DNA: TGTGCCTGGAAAAGACCAGGGGACACAGATACGCAGTATTTT; CDR3 protein: CAWKRPGDTDTQYF
V gene: TRBV9; J gene: TRBJ2-1; D gene: .; clone size: once; CDR3 DNA: TGTGCCAGCAGCGTATCTACCAACAATGAGCAGTTCTTC; CDR3 protein: CASSVSTNNEQFF
V gene: TRBV11-2; J gene: TRBJ2-7; D gene: .; clone size: .; CDR3 DNA: TGTGCCAGCAGCTTAAATAACGCCCCCACAGGATTGAATTCCTACGAGCAGTACTTC; CDR3 protein: CASSLNNAPTGLNSYEQYF
V gene: TRBV6-1; J gene: TRBJ2-1; D gene: TRBD2; clone size: few; CDR3 DNA: TGTGCCAGCAGTGAAGCGGCCAGCGGGAGAGGCAATGAGCAGTTCTTC; CDR3 protein: CASSEAASGRGNEQFF
V gene: TRBV7-7; J gene: TRBJ2-1; D gene: TRBD2; clone size: .; CDR3 DNA: TGTGCTAGCAGCCCCAGACTAGCGGGGGTCTACAATGAGCAGTTCTTC; CDR3 protein: CASSPRLAGVYNEQFF
V gene: TRBV28; J gene: TRBJ1-5; D gene: .; clone size: .; CDR3 DNA: TGTGCCAGCAGCAGCCAGGGATCTGGCAATCAGCCCCAGCATTTT; CDR3 protein: CASSSQGSGNQPQHF
V gene: TRBV15; J gene: TRBJ2-1; D gene: .; clone size: .; CDR3 DNA: TGTGCCACCAGCAAGCACTCCCAGGGGAATGAGCAGTTCTTC; CDR3 protein: CATSKHSQGNEQFF
V gene: TRBV5-4; J gene: TRBJ1-1; D gene: .; clone size: .; CDR3 DNA: TGTGCCAGCAGTTTACAGGGTGGGAACACTGAAGCTTTCTTT; CDR3 protein: CASSLQGGNTEAFF
V gene: TRBV25-1; J gene: TRBJ2-2; D gene: TRBD1; clone size: .; CDR3 DNA: TGTGCCAGCAGTTACTCGACAGGGGTTCCCGGGGAGCTGTTTTTT; CDR3 protein: CASSYSTGVPGELFF
V gene: TRBV7-9; J gene: TRBJ1-1; D gene: TRBD1; clone size: .; CDR3 DNA: TGTGCCAGCAGCCCGGGGACAGCCGAAGCTTTCTTT; CDR3 protein: CASSPGTAEAFF
V gene: TRBV6-1; J gene: TRBJ1-2; D gene: TRBD1; clone size: .; CDR3 DNA: TGTGCCAGCAGCCAGGACAGGGACTATGGCTACACCTTC; CDR3 protein: CASSQDRDYGYTF
V gene: TRBV28; J gene: TRBJ2-5; D gene: .; clone size: .; CDR3 DNA: TGTGCCAGCAGTTCCCGGGACACCGGGTACCAAGAGACCCAGTACTTC; CDR3 protein: CASSSRDTGYQETQYF
V gene: TRBV7-2; J gene: TRBJ1-4; D gene: .; clone size: .; CDR3 DNA: TGTGCCAGCAGCTCTCTCCGTGAGGGGGATGAAAAACTGTTTTTT; CDR3 protein: CASSSLREGDEKLFF
V gene: TRBV11-2; J gene: TRBJ2-2; D gene: TRBD2; clone size: .; CDR3 DNA: TGTGCCAGCAGCTTAGTTTTTCTGGGACTAGCGGAGGACACCGGGGAGCTGTTTTTT; CDR3 protein: CASSLVFLGLAEDTGELFF
V gene: TRBV19; J gene: TRBJ2-7; D gene: .; clone size: once; CDR3 DNA: TGTGCCAGTAGTATAGACGGGTACGAGCAGTACTTC; CDR3 protein: CASSIDGYEQYF
V gene: TRBV28; J gene: TRBJ1-5; D gene: .; clone size: few; CDR3 DNA: TGTGCCAGCAGTTCAGTTCGGGTGACTAGCAATCAGCCCCAGCATTTT; CDR3 protein: CASSSVRVTSNQPQHF
V gene: TRBV9; J gene: TRBJ2-5; D gene: TRBD1; clone size: .; CDR3 DNA: TGTGCCAGCAGCCCCCGGACAGGAAAGGAAGAGACCCAGTACTTC; CDR3 protein: CASSPRTGKEETQYF
V gene: TRBV6-5; J gene: TRBJ2-7; D gene: TRBD2; clone size: .; CDR3 DNA: TGTGCCAGCAGTTACAGCGGGGGGCGCCGCTACGAGCAGTACTTC; CDR3 protein: CASSYSGGRRYEQYF
V gene: TRBV2; J gene: TRBJ2-7; D gene: TRBD2; clone size: .; CDR3 DNA: TGTGCCAGCACGAGTAGTCTAGCGGGAGTGTACTTC; CDR3 protein: CASTSSLAGVYF
V gene: TRBV10-3; J gene: TRBJ2-5; D gene: .; clone size: once; CDR3 DNA: TGTGCCATCAGTGGTCGAGGGGAGACCCAGTACTTC; CDR3 protein: CAISGRGETQYF
V gene: TRBV28; J gene: TRBJ2-7; D gene: TRBD1; clone size: once; CDR3 DNA: TGTGCCAGCAGTCCCCGACAGGGATCCTCCTACGAGCAGTACTTC; CDR3 protein: CASSPRQGSSYEQYF
V gene: TRBV28; J gene: TRBJ1-6; D gene: .; clone size: .; CDR3 DNA: TGTGCCAGCAGTCGTACGGCGGGTTCACCCCTCCACTTT; CDR3 protein: CASSRTAGSPLHF
V gene: TRBV11-3; J gene: TRBJ2-1; D gene: TRBD1; clone size: .; CDR3 DNA: TGTGCCAGCAGCTTAGAACAGGGGGCTTTGTACAATGAGCAGTTCTTC; CDR3 protein: CASSLEQGALYNEQFF
V gene: TRBV7-3; J gene: TRBJ1-1; D gene: TRBD1; clone size: .; CDR3 DNA: TGTGCCAGCAGCTTAAGTCCAGGGGGCCAAGCTTTCTTT; CDR3 protein: CASSLSPGGQAFF
V gene: TRBV5-1; J gene: TRBJ2-5; D gene: TRBD2; clone size: .; CDR3 DNA: TGCGCCAGCAGCTTGGGACTAGGGAGGGGAGAGACCCAGTACTTC; CDR3 protein: CASSLGLGRGETQYF
V gene: TRBV6-4; J gene: TRBJ2-1; D gene: TRBD2; clone size: few; CDR3 DNA: TGTGCCAGCAGTAGGTCGGGAGGGCCATTTGAGCAGTTCTTC; CDR3 protein: CASSRSGGPFEQFF
V gene: TRBV6-6; J gene: TRBJ1-1; D gene: TRBD1; clone size: .; CDR3 DNA: TGTGCCAGCAGTCCGCGGACAGGGGGCCGAACTGAAGCTTTCTTT; CDR3 protein: CASSPRTGGRTEAFF
V gene: TRBV6-5; J gene: TRBJ1-2; D gene: .; clone size: once; CDR3 DNA: TGTGCCAGCACCGCCAGGGAGGGAAACTATGGCTACACCTTC; CDR3 protein: CASTAREGNYGYTF
V gene: TRBV7-3; J gene: TRBJ2-1; D gene: TRBD2; clone size: .; CDR3 DNA: TGTGCCAGCAGCTTAAATCAGTGGTTTTCTCAGTTTAGCGTCCTAGCGGGGGCTGACAATGAGCAGTTCTTC; CDR3 protein: CASSLNQWFSQFSVLAGADNEQFF
V gene: TRBV11-2; J gene: TRBJ2-1; D gene: .; clone size: .; CDR3 DNA: TGTGCCAGCAGCTTAGTAGTCGGTGAGCAGTTCTTC; CDR3 protein: CASSLVVGEQFF
V gene: TRBV11-3; J gene: TRBJ2-5; D gene: TRBD1; clone size: .; CDR3 DNA: TGTGCCAGCAGCTTAGCCGGCAGGGGGACAGAGACCCAGTACTTC; CDR3 protein: CASSLAGRGTETQYF
V gene: TRBV14; J gene: TRBJ2-1; D gene: .; clone size: few; CDR3 DNA: TGTGCCAGCAGCCCCCACGGACAGTTGGAGCAGTTCTTC; CDR3 protein: CASSPHGQLEQFF
V gene: TRBV19; J gene: TRBJ2-7; D gene: .; clone size: .; CDR3 DNA: TGTGCCAGCAGTATGGCAGGGGCTCGGTACGAGCAGTACTTC; CDR3 protein: CASSMAGARYEQYF
V gene: TRBV7-8; J gene: TRBJ2-7; D gene: .; clone size: .; CDR3 DNA: TGTGCCAGCAGCTTAGCGTCAGGGGAACCCTACGAGCAGTACTTC; CDR3 protein: CASSLASGEPYEQYF
V gene: TRBV7-2; J gene: TRBJ2-5; D gene: TRBD2; clone size: .; CDR3 DNA: TGTGCCAGCGGCCCTCACGGGGGGGAGACCCAGTACTTC; CDR3 protein: CASGPHGGETQYF
V gene: TRBV2; J gene: TRBJ2-1; D gene: .; clone size: .; CDR3 DNA: TGTGCCAGCAGAACGAACCCGGGGAGCAATGAGCAGTTCTTC; CDR3 protein: CASRTNPGSNEQFF
V gene: TRBV5-4; J gene: TRBJ1-2; D gene: TRBD1; clone size: .; CDR3 DNA: TGTGCCAGCAGCTTGGACAGGGGGCAGGAGAAGGGCTACACCTTC; CDR3 protein: CASSLDRGQEKGYTF
V gene: TRBV6-1; J gene: TRBJ2-1; D gene: TRBD2; clone size: few; CDR3 DNA: TGTGCCAGCAACCGAGCGGGAGGAATGCATGAGCAGTTCTTC; CDR3 protein: CASNRAGGMHEQFF
V gene: TRBV11-2; J gene: TRBJ1-4; D gene: TRBD1; clone size: .; CDR3 DNA: TGTGCCAGCAGCTTAGTGGGACAGGGTGAAAAACTGTTTTTT; CDR3 protein: CASSLVGQGEKLFF